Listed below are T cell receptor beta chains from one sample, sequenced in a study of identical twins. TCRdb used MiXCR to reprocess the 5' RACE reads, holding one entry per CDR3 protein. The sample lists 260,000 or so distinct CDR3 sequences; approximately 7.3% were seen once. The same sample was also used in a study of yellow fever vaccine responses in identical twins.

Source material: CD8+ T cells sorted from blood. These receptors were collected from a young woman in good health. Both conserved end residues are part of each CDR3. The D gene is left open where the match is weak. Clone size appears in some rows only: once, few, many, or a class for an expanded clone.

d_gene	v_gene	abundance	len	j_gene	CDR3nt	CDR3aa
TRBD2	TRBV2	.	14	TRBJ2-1	TGTGCCAGCACCAAGAGCGGGAGGGCCCATGAGCAGTTCTTC	CASTKSGRAHEQFF
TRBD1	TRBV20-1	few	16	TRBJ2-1	TGCAGTGCTAGGAGGGCCCCTCCGGGACAGTACAATGAGCAGTTCTTC	CSARRAPPGQYNEQFF
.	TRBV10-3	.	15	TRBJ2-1	TGTGCCATCAGTGGGGAGGGACAGGATAACAATGAGCAGTTCTTC	CAISGEGQDNNEQFF
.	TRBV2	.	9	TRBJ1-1	TGTGCCAGCAGACTTGAAGCTTTCTTT	CASRLEAFF
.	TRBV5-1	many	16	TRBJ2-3	TGCGCCAGCAGCGGCTGGAAGGGCGTGGGGACAGATACGCAGTATTTT	CASSGWKGVGTDTQYF
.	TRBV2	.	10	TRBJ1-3	TGTGCCAGCAAGGCTAACACCATATATTTT	CASKANTIYF
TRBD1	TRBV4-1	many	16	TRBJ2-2	TGCGCCAGCAGCCAACCGGGACAGGGTCGCGCCGGGGAGCTGTTTTTT	CASSQPGQGRAGELFF
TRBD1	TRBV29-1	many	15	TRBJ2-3	TGCAGCGTTGAAGTCGGGACAGGGGAGGCAGATACGCAGTATTTT	CSVEVGTGEADTQYF
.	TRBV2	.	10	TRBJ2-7	TGTGCCAGCACTGAGTACGAGCAGTACTTC	CASTEYEQYF
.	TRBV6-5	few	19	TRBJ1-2	TGTGCCAGCAGTTACTCTTCGGGGGAGTCACTTGGACCTAACTATGGCTACACCTTC	CASSYSSGESLGPNYGYTF
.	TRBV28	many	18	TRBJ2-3	TGTGCCAGCAGTTTCTCTTTGTCGGGGCGCGAGTGGACAGATACGCAGTATTTT	CASSFSLSGREWTDTQYF
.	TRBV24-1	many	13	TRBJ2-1	TGTGCCACCAGTGATTCCCAGTACAATGAGCAGTTCTTC	CATSDSQYNEQFF
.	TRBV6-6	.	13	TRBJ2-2	TGTGCCAGCAGTTACTCCAGCCTGGGGGAGCTGTTTTTT	CASSYSSLGELFF
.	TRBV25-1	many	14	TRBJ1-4	TGTGCCACCCGAGGGGGGACAACTAATGAAAAACTGTTTTTT	CATRGGTTNEKLFF
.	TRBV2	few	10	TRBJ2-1	TGTGCCAGCAGTGGTCATGAGCAGTTCTTC	CASSGHEQFF
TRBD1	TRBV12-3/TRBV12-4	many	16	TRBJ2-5	TGTGCCAGCAGTTCGCCGGGACAGGGTTCAGGAAAGACCCAGTACTTC	CASSSPGQGSGKTQYF
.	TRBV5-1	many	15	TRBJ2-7	TGCGCCAGCAGCTTGGGGGCAGGTTTCGCCTACGAGCAGTACTTC	CASSLGAGFAYEQYF
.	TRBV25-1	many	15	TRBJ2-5	TGTGCCAGCAGTGTACAGGGAACATCCCAAGAGACCCAGTACTTC	CASSVQGTSQETQYF
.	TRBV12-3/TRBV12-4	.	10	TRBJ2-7	TGTGCCAGCGGGGGTTGGGAGCAGTACTTC	CASGGWEQYF
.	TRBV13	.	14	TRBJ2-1	TGTGCCAGCAGCCCCGATGGCTGGTACAATGAGCAGTTCTTC	CASSPDGWYNEQFF
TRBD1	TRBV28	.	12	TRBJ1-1	TGTGCCAGCAGAGACCTGGGACAGGTGGCTTTCTTT	CASRDLGQVAFF
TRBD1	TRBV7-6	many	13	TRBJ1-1	TGTGCCAGCAGCCCCAGACAGGGGAGTGAAGCTTTCTTT	CASSPRQGSEAFF
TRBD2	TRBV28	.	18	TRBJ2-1	TGTGCCAGCAGTCCGAAAATTTATCGGGAGGGCCGCTACAATGAGCAGTTCTTC	CASSPKIYREGRYNEQFF
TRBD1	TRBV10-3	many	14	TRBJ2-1	TGTGCCATCAGTGATGGGCAGGGGGTCAATGAGCAGTTCTTC	CAISDGQGVNEQFF
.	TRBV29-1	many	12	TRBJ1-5	TGCAGCGTGACCATGGGGGAACAGCCCCAGCATTTT	CSVTMGEQPQHF
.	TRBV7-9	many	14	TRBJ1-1	TGTGCCAGCAGCTTAGGGTCGGGGGGCACTGAAGCTTTCTTT	CASSLGSGGTEAFF
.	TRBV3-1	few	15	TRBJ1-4	TGTGCCAGCAGCAAACTATCGCCGTGGGATGAAAAACTGTTTTTT	CASSKLSPWDEKLFF
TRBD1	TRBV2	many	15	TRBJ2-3	TGTGCCAGCAGTGAAACAGGGGGCGCAGGAGATACGCAGTATTTT	CASSETGGAGDTQYF
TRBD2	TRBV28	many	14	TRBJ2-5	TGTGCCAGCAGTTTACCCCCGGGGGGAGAGACCCAGTACTTC	CASSLPPGGETQYF
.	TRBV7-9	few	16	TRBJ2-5	TGTGCCAGCAGCCGAAGCCGGACAGGCGGAGGGGAGACCCAGTACTTC	CASSRSRTGGGETQYF
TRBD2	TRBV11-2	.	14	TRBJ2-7	TGTGCCAGCAGCTTAGGGAGCGGGAGTTACGAGCAGTACTTC	CASSLGSGSYEQYF
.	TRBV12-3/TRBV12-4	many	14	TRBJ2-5	TGTGCCAGCAGTTTAATTATCTACCAAGAGACCCAGTACTTC	CASSLIIYQETQYF
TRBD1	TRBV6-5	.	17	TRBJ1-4	TGTGCCAGCAGTTCGGACAGGGAAAGCTCAACTAATGAAAAACTGTTTTTT	CASSSDRESSTNEKLFF
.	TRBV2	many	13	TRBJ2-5	TGTGCCAGCCGGGACGGGGACCAAGAGACCCAGTACTTC	CASRDGDQETQYF
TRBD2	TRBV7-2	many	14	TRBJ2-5	TGTGCCAGCAGCCGACGACTAGCGGAAGAGACCCAGTACTTC	CASSRRLAEETQYF
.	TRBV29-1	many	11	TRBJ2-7	TGCAGCGTTGGGGGGGTCTACGAGCAGTACTTC	CSVGGVYEQYF
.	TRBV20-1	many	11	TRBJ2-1	TGCAGTGCTAGAGTCGTGACTGAGCAGTTCTTC	CSARVVTEQFF
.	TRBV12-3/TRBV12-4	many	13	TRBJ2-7	TGTGCCAGCAGTTTGGGGGGCAGGGGCAATGTTTTCTTC	CASSLGGRGNVFF
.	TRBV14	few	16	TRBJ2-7	TGTGCCAGCAGCCAAGATCCGGGTTGGACCAACTACGAGCAGTACTTC	CASSQDPGWTNYEQYF
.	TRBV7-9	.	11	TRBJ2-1	TGTGCCAGCAGCGAGAGCGATGAGCAGTTCTTC	CASSESDEQFF
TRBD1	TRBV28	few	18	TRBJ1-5	TGTGCCAGCAGTTTAGGCCGGGACAGCCCGGGTAGCAATCAGCCCCAGCATTTT	CASSLGRDSPGSNQPQHF
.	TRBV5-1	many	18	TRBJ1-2	TGCGCCAGCAGCTTGGAGCCGCCACAGGGACCGAGTTGGTATGGCTACACCTTC	CASSLEPPQGPSWYGYTF